This TCR beta chain is drawn from a study of regulatory T cells in long-lasting Graves disease (dated by TCRdb to the early 2020s). Regarding the research as a whole: Persistent Graves' disease was defined as persistently positive TSH receptor autoantibodies together with antithyroid drug treatment for over 5 years. Peripheral blood TCR sequencing and RNA sequencing compared persistent Graves' disease patients with newly diagnosed Graves' disease patients. Antithyroid drugs had been taken for about 10.3 years on average by persistent Graves' disease patients in the clinical cohort. The study was registered as a clinical trial and conducted in China. A total of 33 samples underwent TCR sequencing: about 13 from persistent and roughly 20 from newly diagnosed Graves' disease patients. Results the study describes overall, beyond this receptor: TRBV28, TRBJ1-2 and TRBJ2-5 were preferentially used in persistent disease, while TRBV20-1 and TRBJ2-1 were favored in newly diagnosed disease. Only the TCR beta chain was sequenced and analyzed. The small sample size was acknowledged by the authors as a limitation that may reduce accuracy. Compared with newly diagnosed patients, patients with persistent Graves' disease had lower TCR Shannon entropy and fewer highly expanded clones, which suggests clonal expansion. Because the primary lesion, thyroid tissue, could not be accessed, the study looked at peripheral blood alone. More public clonotypes were shared among persistent patients (more than 2,500) than among newly diagnosed patients (more than 950).

The intended sense of this specimen's time point label: persistent/refractory GD, antithyroid drugs over 5 years with positive TRAb. RNA was extracted from PBMCs in TRIzol for both TCR sequencing and RNA sequencing. The diagnosis of Graves' disease followed American Thyroid Association guidelines. The patients came from an endocrinology department in Xi'an, China. From each patient, about 8.9 milliliters of peripheral blood was collected into an EDTA anticoagulant tube. PBMCs were isolated by Ficoll Paque Plus density gradient separation without further T cell sorting. An Agilent 2100 Bioanalyzer and agarose gel were used to check RNA quality, and a NanoDrop 2000 was used to measure RNA concentration. At least ten counts were recorded for this clonotype. The specificity of this receptor is unknown. The record has no base qualities; no much larger clone is one base away. Trimming takes 9 bases from V and 8 bases from J, and the germline ends sit 10 bases apart. Including cysteine and phenylalanine, the CDR3 has 10 amino acids. Only CDR3 DNA is held: 30 bases, read in frame from base 1.

The method was multiplex PCR. Sequencing relied on an Illumina HiSeq 4000. TCR beta libraries were built with iRepertoire HTBI primers and Arm-PCR amplification of CDR3 regions. PCR products were gel purified before sequencing. In the paper's pipeline: Gene usage analysis of CDR3 amino acid clonotypes relied on the 60 to 65 TRBV and about 15 TRBJ segments identified across samples. COPE and FqMerger were used to merge the filtered high-quality paired reads into contigs. BLAST was used to align contigs to the IMGT TRBV, TRBD and TRBJ reference genes, and CDR3 was defined following IMGT. Highly expanded clones were defined as clonotypes with a frequency above 0.1%. Repertoire diversity was measured by Shannon entropy, and V-J evenness by the Gini coefficient. Clonotypes shared by more than one individual were considered public. The raw public reads went through TCRdb reprocessing: fastp at Q25, MiXCR clone calling, in-frame beta chains kept. Each entry merges the rows of one CDR3 protein and shows their most common DNA and genes. TCRdb assigned the V and J calls; the authors' analysis was not used. The sample table contains more than 350,000 distinct CDR3 sequences; only one count was recorded for about 21% of them. 14% of the sample goes to the ten largest clones.

The sequencing used peripheral blood mononuclear cells (PBMCs), collected when the disease was refractory, from a patient treated with antithyroid drugs. The chain is assembled from TRBV12-3 or TRBV12-4 and TRBJ1-1, with a weak D call of TRBD1 (5 bases match). This sequence originates from a female donor with Graves disease. The DNA sequence is given as TGTGCCAGTCTAAAGGGGGAAGCTTTCTTT. Its translation is CASLKGEAFF.